This note documents a single T cell receptor (beta chain) sequence. Its matching antigen is unknown. Preparing the TCRbeta library involved the use of unique molecular identifiers. Each CDR3 protein is one row after TCRdb ran MiXCR on the PCR reads. The sample includes 530,000 or so distinct CDR3 sequences, roughly 27% seen only once; the top ten take 35% to 40%. Germline V gene sequence: CDR1 SGHNT, CDR2 YYREEE (reference sequence). The CDR3 contains 15 residues. Trimming stripped 2 bases from V and 4 bases from J, with 14 bases between. The record originates from a study of T-cell reconstitution after alpha-beta-depleted transplantation in children. General study findings and limits: Once a year had passed after transplant, T-cell counts and diversity came mostly from newly produced T cells.

Sequenced material: PBMCs, taken before TCRalphabeta/CD19-depleted stem cell transplant. This sequence was found in a boy less than two years old with Wiskott-Aldrich syndrome, due to receive a stem cell transplant. The chain is built from TRBV5-4 and TRBJ2-3; unclear D gene. The CDR3 is CASSLDPAKADTQYF. The CDR3 nucleotides read TGTGCCAGCAGCTTAGATCCGGCGAAAGCAGATACGCAGTATTTT. Using reference TRBV5-4 and TRBJ2-3 for the parts outside the CDR3, the full variable domain is ETGVTQSPTHLIKTRGQQVTLRCSSQSGHNTVSWYQQALGQGPQFIFQYYREEENGRGNFPPRFSGLQFPNYSSELNVNALELDDSALYLCASSLDPAKADTQYFGPGTRLTVL.